The entry below gives a single T cell receptor beta chain sequence along with its context. This clonotype was found a few times. No antigen is known for it. Within one base of it there is no much larger clone, and no base qualities were kept. The listed sequencing device is Illumina MiSeq. Genomic DNA from sorted T cell subsets was used as template for TCRbeta CDR3 amplification. The TCRbeta CDR3 region was amplified by multiplex PCR using 30 forward and 13 reverse primers. AMPure XP beads were used to purify the PCR products, after which a second roughly 26-cycle PCR added indices and adaptors. Before sequencing, the libraries were purified from gel with the QIAquick Gel Extraction Kit. The paper's data handling went like this. FLASH was used to merge the paired-end reads, and IgBLAST was used to align the reads to IMGT V, D and J germline references. Reads with below 70% alignment identity to germline references were discarded, leaving 11,114,426 reads study-wide. CDR3 boundaries, reading frame and productivity were assigned according to IMGT definitions. Clones at or above 1% of reads were defined as highly-expanded clones, and diversity was measured by normalized Shannon entropy. Unpaired two-tailed t-tests were used to test for differences in Shannon entropy between groups. The public reads were reprocessed in TCRdb via fastp at Q25 and MiXCR, keeping in-frame beta chains. Rows merge per CDR3 protein into single entries with the most common DNA and genes. V and J calls and clone size were set by TCRdb, not the authors. This sample gives 280,000 or so distinct CDR3 sequences in total; 40% to 50% of them show up just once. The ten biggest clones cover about 13% of the sample.

The record originates from a study of type 1 and type 2 diabetes patients (dated by TCRdb to about 2016). Regarding the study in general: Eight to ten type 1 diabetes patients, four type 2 diabetes patients and roughly six nondiabetic controls were recruited in China to form the cohort. Across the study, CD4+ and CD8+ T cells were positively selected from PBMCs by means of CD4 or CD8 MicroBeads on MACS columns. Altogether, around 19,000,000 paired-end reads were produced across the whole study. The study used high-throughput sequencing to profile TCRbeta repertoires and compare individuals with type 1 diabetes, type 2 diabetes and no diabetes. For the type 1 diabetes patients, the type 2 diabetes patients acted as a disease comparison group. When roughly 22-cycle amplification was compared with approximately 25-cycle amplification, V gene usage looked similar, suggesting that primer efficiencies were similar and PCR bias was random. Sequencing of the TCRbeta libraries was paired-end and was performed on Illumina HiSeq 2000 or MiSeq instruments.

V lost 4 bases and J lost 5 bases; the stretch between them is 15 bases long. Based on the germline V gene, the CDR1 and CDR2 sequences are SGHVS and FNYEAQ. The CDR3, cysteine through phenylalanine, is 15 amino acids long. The only DNA kept is the CDR3, 45 bases in frame from the first base. Every diabetic patient fulfilled standard classification criteria for type 1 or type 2 diabetes, and glucose and C-peptide were evaluated using WHO-recommended methods. Exclusion applied to any donor with other autoimmune diseases or infections within the previous four weeks. A ten-milliliter sample of peripheral blood was drawn from every participant. LymphoPrep density separation was used to isolate PBMCs. Broad study findings and their caveats: High diversity was shown by type 2 diabetes repertoires, and the diversity was significantly greater than that of type 1 diabetes repertoires in both CD4+ and CD8+ T cells. Age and gender were not matched between study groups, possibly biasing interpretation. V and J gene usage patterns of type 2 diabetes and control samples were highly correlated, averaging around 0.97 between samples. Because only a limited number of T2D and control samples were sequenced, some T1D-only HECs might also be present in more T2D or control samples. Few highly-expanded CD4+ clones, median one, were found in type 2 diabetes patients, accounting for a median around 4% of reads.

The specimen was peripheral blood mononuclear cells (PBMCs). The TCR sequence derives from a man aged 18 to 29 with type 2 diabetes. The receptor chain draws on TRBV7-6 and TRBJ2-1; TRBD2 is a weak D gene call, 5 bases matching. The base sequence is TGTGCCAGCAGCTCGCAATTTCCCGGGGACAATGAGCAGTTCTTC. The resulting protein is CASSSQFPGDNEQFF.